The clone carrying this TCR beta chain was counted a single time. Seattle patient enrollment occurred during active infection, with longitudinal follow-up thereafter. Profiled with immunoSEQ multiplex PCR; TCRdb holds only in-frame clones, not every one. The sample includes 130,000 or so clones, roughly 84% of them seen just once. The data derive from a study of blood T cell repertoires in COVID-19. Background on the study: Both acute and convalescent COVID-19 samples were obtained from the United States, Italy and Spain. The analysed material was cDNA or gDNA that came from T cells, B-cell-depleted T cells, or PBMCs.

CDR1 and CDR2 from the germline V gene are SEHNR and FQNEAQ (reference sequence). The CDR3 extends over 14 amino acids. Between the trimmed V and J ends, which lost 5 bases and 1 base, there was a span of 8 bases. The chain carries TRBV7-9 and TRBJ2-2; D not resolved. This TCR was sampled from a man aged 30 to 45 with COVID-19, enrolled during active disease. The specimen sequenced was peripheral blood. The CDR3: CASSRGGNTGELFF. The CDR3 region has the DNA TGTGCCAGCAGCCGTGGCGGGAACACCGGGGAGCTGTTTTTT.